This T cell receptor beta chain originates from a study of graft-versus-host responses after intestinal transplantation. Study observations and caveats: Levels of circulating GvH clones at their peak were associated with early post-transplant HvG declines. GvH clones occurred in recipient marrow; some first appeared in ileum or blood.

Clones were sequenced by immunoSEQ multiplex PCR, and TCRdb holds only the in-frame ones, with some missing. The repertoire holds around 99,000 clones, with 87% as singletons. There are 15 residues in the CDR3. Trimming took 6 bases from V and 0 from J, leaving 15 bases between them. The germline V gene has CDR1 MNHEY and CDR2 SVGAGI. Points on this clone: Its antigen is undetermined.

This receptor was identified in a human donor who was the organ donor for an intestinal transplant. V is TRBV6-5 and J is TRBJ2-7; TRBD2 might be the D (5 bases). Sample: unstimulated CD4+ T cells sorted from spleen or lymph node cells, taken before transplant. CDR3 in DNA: TGTGCCAGCAGATCGGAGGACCGGTACTCCTACGAGCAGTACTTC. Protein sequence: CASRSEDRYSYEQYF.